This entry lists 19 T cell receptor beta chains sequenced from one sample in a study of T cell repertoires in ileal Crohn's disease. Clones were sequenced by immunoSEQ multiplex PCR, and TCRdb holds only the in-frame ones, with some missing. The sample holds approximately 29,000 clones, 80% to 90% seen once. Sequencing was carried out using ileal tissue. The receptors derive from an adult with Crohn's disease.

V gene TRBV7-2 combines with J gene TRBJ1-2, with D maybe TRBD1 (6 bases). CDR1 and CDR2 from the germline V gene are SGHTA and FQGNSA. The CDR3 runs 16 residues. Trimming removed 1 base from V and 8 bases from J, with 20 bases in between. The CDR3 spells CASSLVPGALQKGYTF. The CDR3 nucleotides read TGTGCCAGCAGCTTAGTGCCAGGGGCGCTTCAGAAGGGCTACACCTTC.

The V call is TRBV6-5, the J call TRBJ1-5, with 7 bases that match TRBD1. Germline CDR1 reads MNHEY; CDR2 reads SVGAGI. CDR3 length: 13 residues. After removal of 5 bases from V and 6 bases from J, the junction contained 4 bases not matched to a gene. CDR3 loop: CASSTGVVQPQHF. In nucleotides, the CDR3 is TGTGCCAGCAGTACAGGGGTGGTTCAGCCCCAGCATTTT.

The chain couples TRBV7-9 to TRBJ1-2; TRBD1 agrees at 7 bases. V gave up 3 bases and J gave up 0 bases; unmatched junction bases: 13. Germline V gives CDR1 SEHNR, CDR2 FQNEAQ (reference sequence). This CDR3 has 18 residues. CDR3 region: CASSFNPGQTTSNYGYTF. The CDR3 DNA reads TGTGCCAGCAGCTTTAACCCGGGACAGACCACCTCTAACTATGGCTACACCTTC.

The V call is TRBV7-9, the J call TRBJ2-2; 12 nucleotides align to TRBD2. The CDR3 spans 17 residues. V lost 5 bases to trimming and J lost 7 bases; unmatched junction nucleotides: 11. In germline, CDR1 is SEHNR, CDR2 FQNEAQ (reference sequence). The CDR3 protein is CASSDLLAGGPHGELFF. The DNA for the CDR3 is TGTGCCAGCAGCGACCTCCTAGCGGGGGGGCCCCACGGGGAGCTGTTTTTT. Full variable domain (missing parts from reference TRBV7-9 and TRBJ2-2): DTGVSQNPRHKITKRGQNVTFRCDPISEHNRLYWYRQTLGQGPEFLTYFQNEAQLEKSRLLSDRFSAERPKGSFSTLEIQRTEQGDSAMYLCASSDLLAGGPHGELFFGEGSRLTVL.

As regards this clone: Its ends do not fully match the called genes, so a read error is possible. CDR3 coding DNA: TGCGCCAACAGCGGGGGACAGGGACCACAAGAGACCCAGTACTTC. It codes for CANSGGQGPQETQYF. This sequence joins TRBV5-1 and TRBJ2-5; TRBD1 is a possible D gene (9 bases). The CDR3 sequence is 15 residues long. Germline V CDR1 and CDR2: SGHRS, YFSETQ. Supplemented by reference TRBV5-1 and TRBJ2-5, the full variable domain reads KAGVTQTPRYLIKTRGQQVTLSCSPISGHRSVSWYQQTPGQGLQFLFEYFSETQRNKGNFPGRFSGRQFSNSRSEMNVSTLELGDSALYLCANSGGQGPQETQYFGPGTRLLVL.

This clone has only a few counts. CDR3 region: CASSQVSSGNTIYF. DNA of the CDR3: TGTGCCAGCAGCCAAGTATCCTCTGGAAACACCATATATTTT. The genes are TRBV14 and TRBJ1-3; D is ambiguous. CDR3 length: 14 residues. V was cut by 1 base and J by 0 bases, with 4 bases left in between. Germline CDR1 is SGHDN and CDR2 is FVKESK.

This clone was seen more than once but under ten times. The V call is TRBV10-3, the J call TRBJ1-3, with 9 bases matching TRBD1. The germline gives CDR1 ENHRY, CDR2 SYGVKD. The V segment lost 6 bases and the J segment 4 bases; nucleotides outside the gene matches: 4. The CDR3 covers 14 residues. This CDR3 reads CAISLGQGGNTIYF. DNA of the CDR3: TGTGCCATCAGCCTCGGACAGGGGGGAAACACCATATATTTT.

The chain has TRBV6-5 and TRBJ1-1; tentatively, D is TRBD1 (6 bases). V shed 6 bases and J shed 14 bases, with 19 bases lying between them. The CDR3 is 12 residues long. CDR1 is MNHEY, CDR2 SVGAGI, per germline. The CDR3 loop reads CASRDLRTVFFF. For the CDR3, the DNA is TGTGCCAGCAGGGACCTACGGACAGTTTTCTTCTTT.

The chain combines TRBV6-5 with TRBJ1-4; D gene ambiguous. The CDR3 sequence is 12 residues long. V gave up 6 bases and J gave up 6 bases, with 8 bases separating them. Germline-derived CDR1 and CDR2 are MNHEY and SVGAGI. In nucleotides, the CDR3 is TGTGCCAGCAGCTCCCGGGATGAAAAACTGTTTTTT. The encoded protein is CASSSRDEKLFF.

J is TRBJ2-3 and V is TRBV4-1, with 8 bases lining up with TRBD2. This CDR3 contains 18 residues. Germline CDR1 reads MGHRA; CDR2 reads YSYEKL. V was clipped by 0 bases and J by 1 base; unmatched bases: 9. As DNA, the CDR3 is TGCGCCAGCAGCCAAGATCCTACAACGGGGGGGCGCACAGATACGCAGTATTTT. Its translation is CASSQDPTTGGRTDTQYF.

This clone turned up a few times. The chain recombines TRBV7-2 with TRBJ2-6; D not resolved. This CDR3 comprises 15 residues. Germline-derived CDR1 and CDR2 are SGHTA and FQGNSA. Trimming stripped 2 bases from V and 4 bases from J, with 9 bases between. The CDR3 region has the DNA TGTGCCAGCAGCTTAACCCTACCCGGGGCCAACGTCCTGACTTTC. Amino acid sequence: CASSLTLPGANVLTF.

The rearrangement uses TRBV29-1 and TRBJ1-4, with TRBD1 identical over 8 bases. Trimming removed 3 bases from V and 3 bases from J; junction bases left unmatched: 9. The germline gives CDR1 SQVTM, CDR2 ANQGSEA. The CDR3 has 16 amino acids. The CDR3, as DNA: TGCAGCGTTGAGTGGGCAGGGGGCGATGCTAATGAAAAACTGTTTTTT. Translation gives CSVEWAGGDANEKLFF.

This chain uses TRBV4-1 with TRBJ2-5; D unresolved. The CDR3 is made up of 13 amino acids. Trimming shortened V by 1 base and J by 3 bases, and 6 bases separated the two germline ends. CDR1 is MGHRA and CDR2 is YSYEKL in the germline V gene. CDR3 nucleotide sequence: TGCGCCAGCAGCCAAGGGCCAGAAGAGACCCAGTACTTC. It specifies CASSQGPEETQYF.

The V call is TRBV5-4, the J call TRBJ2-3, with D possibly matching TRBD1 (5 bases). Germline CDR1 is SGHNT and CDR2 is YYREEE (reference sequence). CDR3 length equals 13 residues. V lost 4 bases and J 5 bases, leaving 11 bases between the germline ends. The DNA for the CDR3 is TGTGCCAGCAGCAACCGACAGTTAGATACGCAGTATTTT. Translating gives CASSNRQLDTQYF.

This clone was found once. The chain carries TRBV27 and TRBJ1-4, with D possibly being TRBD1 (5 bases). Germline CDR1 reads MNHEY; CDR2 reads SMNVEV (reference sequence). The length of the CDR3 is 14 residues. V was clipped by 1 base and J by 5 bases, with 8 bases between them. CDR3 nucleotides: TGTGCCAGCAGTTTATTAGGGGCAAATGAAAAACTGTTTTTT. Translated, it gives CASSLLGANEKLFF. Using reference TRBV27 and TRBJ1-4 for the parts outside the CDR3, the full variable domain is EAQVTQNPRYLITVTGKKLTVTCSQNMNHEYMSWYRQDPGLGLRQIYYSMNVEVTDKGDVPEGYKVSRKEKRNFPLILESPSPNQTSLYFCASSLLGANEKLFFGSGTQLSVL.

The V call is TRBV11-2, the J call TRBJ1-2; possible D gene TRBD1, 5 bases. The CDR3 has 14 amino acids. V was clipped by 0 bases and J by 8 bases, with 13 bases between them. CDR1 is SGHAT and CDR2 is FQNNGV in the germline V gene. In DNA form, the CDR3 reads TGTGCCAGCAGCTTAGAGTCTGGGGCGAGGGGCTACACCTTC. It codes for CASSLESGARGYTF.

This clone has a handful of counts. The chain joins TRBV5-1 to TRBJ2-5; no definite D call. The CDR3 runs 14 residues. Trimming took off 0 bases at V and 1 base at J, with 7 bases between the two ends. CDR1 and CDR2 (germline): SGHRS, YFSETQ. For the CDR3, the DNA is TGCGCCAGCAGCTTGGTTCTAGGCCAAGAGACCCAGTACTTC. The encoded protein is CASSLVLGQETQYF.

The chain recombines TRBV7-2 with TRBJ1-2; 8 nucleotides agree with TRBD1. Germline V gives CDR1 SGHTA, CDR2 FQGNSA. CDR3 length: 16 residues. Germline trimming cut 2 bases from V and 5 bases from J; bases unmatched to any gene: 10. The CDR3 loop is CASSLQTGESPYGYTF. The CDR3, as DNA: TGTGCCAGCAGCTTACAGACAGGGGAATCCCCATATGGCTACACCTTC.

This clone was counted between two and nine times. The chain employs TRBV10-2 and TRBJ1-2, with 7 bases lining up with TRBD1. V was clipped by 7 bases and J by 4 bases; unmatched bases: 9. The CDR3 totals 14 residues. Germline V gives CDR1 WSHSY, CDR2 SAAADI. The CDR3 region is CASTSPGQLYGYTF. The CDR3 DNA sequence: TGCGCCAGCACAAGTCCGGGACAGCTCTATGGCTACACCTTC.